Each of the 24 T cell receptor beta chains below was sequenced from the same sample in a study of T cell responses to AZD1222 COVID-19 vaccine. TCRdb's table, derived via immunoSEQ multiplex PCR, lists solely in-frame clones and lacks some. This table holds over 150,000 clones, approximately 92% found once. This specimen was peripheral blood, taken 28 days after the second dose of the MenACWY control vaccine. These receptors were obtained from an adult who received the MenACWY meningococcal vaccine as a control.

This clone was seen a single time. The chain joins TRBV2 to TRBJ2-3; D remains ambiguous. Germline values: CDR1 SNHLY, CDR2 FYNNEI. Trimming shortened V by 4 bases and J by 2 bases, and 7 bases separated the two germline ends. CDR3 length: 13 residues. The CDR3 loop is CASSGGPTDTQYF. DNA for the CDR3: TGTGCCAGCAGTGGAGGCCCCACAGATACGCAGTATTTT.

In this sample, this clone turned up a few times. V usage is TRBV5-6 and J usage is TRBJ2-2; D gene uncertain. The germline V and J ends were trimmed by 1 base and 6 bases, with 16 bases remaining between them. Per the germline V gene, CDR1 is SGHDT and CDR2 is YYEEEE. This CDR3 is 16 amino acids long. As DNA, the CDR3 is TGTGCCAGCAGCTTGAGAATTGGAGTTTGGCCCGGGGAGCTGTTTTTT. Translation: CASSLRIGVWPGELFF.

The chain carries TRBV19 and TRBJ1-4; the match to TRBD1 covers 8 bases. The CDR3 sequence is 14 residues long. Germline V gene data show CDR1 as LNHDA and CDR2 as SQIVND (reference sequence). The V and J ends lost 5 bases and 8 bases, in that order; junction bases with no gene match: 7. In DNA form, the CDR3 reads TGTGCCAGTAGTGGCAGGGGGCGCGGGGAAAAACTGTTTTTT. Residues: CASSGRGRGEKLFF. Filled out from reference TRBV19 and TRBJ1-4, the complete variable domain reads DGGITQSPKYLFRKEGQNVTLSCEQNLNHDAMYWYRQDPGQGLRLIYYSQIVNDFQKGDIAEGYSVSREKKESFPLTVTSAQKNPTAFYLCASSGRGRGEKLFFGSGTQLSVL.

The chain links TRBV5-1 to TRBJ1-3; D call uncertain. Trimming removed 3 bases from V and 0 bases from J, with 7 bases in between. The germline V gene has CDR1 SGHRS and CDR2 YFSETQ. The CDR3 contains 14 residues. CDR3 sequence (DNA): TGCGCCAGCAGCTCTGGAGGCTCTGGAAACACCATATATTTT. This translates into CASSSGGSGNTIYF.

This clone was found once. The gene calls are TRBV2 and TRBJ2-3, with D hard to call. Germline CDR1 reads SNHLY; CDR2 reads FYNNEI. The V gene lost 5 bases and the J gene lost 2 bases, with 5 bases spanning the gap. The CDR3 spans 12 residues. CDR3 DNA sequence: TGTGCCAGCAGTCGAAACACAGATACGCAGTATTTT. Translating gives CASSRNTDTQYF.

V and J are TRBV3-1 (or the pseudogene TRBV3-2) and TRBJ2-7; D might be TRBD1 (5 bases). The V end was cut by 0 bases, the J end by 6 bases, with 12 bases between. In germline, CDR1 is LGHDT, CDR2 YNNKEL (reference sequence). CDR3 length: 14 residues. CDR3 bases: TGTGCCAGCAGCCAAGATGTCCCTAGGGGCGAGCAGTACTTC. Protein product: CASSQDVPRGEQYF.

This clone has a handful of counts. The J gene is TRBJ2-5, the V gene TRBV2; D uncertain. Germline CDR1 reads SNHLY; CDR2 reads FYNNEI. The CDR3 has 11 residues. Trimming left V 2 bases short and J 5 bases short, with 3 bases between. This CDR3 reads CASSEIETQYF. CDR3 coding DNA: TGTGCCAGCAGTGAAATCGAGACCCAGTACTTC.

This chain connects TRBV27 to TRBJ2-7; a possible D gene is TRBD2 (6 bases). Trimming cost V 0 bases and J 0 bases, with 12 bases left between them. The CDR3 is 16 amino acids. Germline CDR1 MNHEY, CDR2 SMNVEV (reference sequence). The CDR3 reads CASSLSRRGTSYEQYF. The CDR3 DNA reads TGTGCCAGCAGTTTATCTCGTCGGGGGACCTCCTACGAGCAGTACTTC.

The CDR3 is CASSIQTGNTIYF. The CDR3 bases are TGTGCCAGCAGTATTCAAACTGGAAACACCATATATTTT. The chain is built from TRBV25-1 and TRBJ1-3; D gene ambiguous. CDR3 length: 13 amino acids. The V end lost 5 bases, the J end lost 2 bases, and 7 bases lay between the germline ends. The germline CDR1 and CDR2 sequences are MGHDK and SYGVNS.

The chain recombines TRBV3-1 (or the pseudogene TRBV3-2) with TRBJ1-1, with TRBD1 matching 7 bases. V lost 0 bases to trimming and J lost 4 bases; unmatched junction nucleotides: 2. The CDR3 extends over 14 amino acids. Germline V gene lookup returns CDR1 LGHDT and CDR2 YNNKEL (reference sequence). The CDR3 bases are TGTGCCAGCAGCCAAGACGCAGGGGGCACTGAAGCTTTCTTT. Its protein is CASSQDAGGTEAFF.

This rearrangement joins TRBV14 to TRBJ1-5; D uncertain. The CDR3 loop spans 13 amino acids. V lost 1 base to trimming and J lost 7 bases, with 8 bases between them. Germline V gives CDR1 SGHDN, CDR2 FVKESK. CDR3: CASSQGGRQPQHF. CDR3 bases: TGTGCCAGCAGCCAAGGGGGTAGACAGCCCCAGCATTTT.

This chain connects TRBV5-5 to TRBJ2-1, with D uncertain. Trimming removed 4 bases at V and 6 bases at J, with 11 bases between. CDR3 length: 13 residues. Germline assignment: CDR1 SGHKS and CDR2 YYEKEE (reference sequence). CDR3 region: CASSPSRSNEQFF. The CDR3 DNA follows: TGTGCCAGCAGCCCCTCCCGGTCCAATGAGCAGTTCTTC.

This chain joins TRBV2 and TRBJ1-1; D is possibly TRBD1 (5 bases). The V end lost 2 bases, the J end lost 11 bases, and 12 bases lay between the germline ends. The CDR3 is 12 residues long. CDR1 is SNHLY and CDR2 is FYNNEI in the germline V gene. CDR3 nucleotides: TGTGCCAGCAGTGAACGGGGCAGAGTTGCTTTCTTT. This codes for CASSERGRVAFF.

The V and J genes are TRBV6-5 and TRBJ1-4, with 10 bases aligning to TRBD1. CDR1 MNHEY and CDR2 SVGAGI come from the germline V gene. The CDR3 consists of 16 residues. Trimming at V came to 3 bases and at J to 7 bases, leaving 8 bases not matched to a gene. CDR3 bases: TGTGCCAGCAGTTATCGAACCGGGACAGGGGTTGAAAAACTGTTTTTT. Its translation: CASSYRTGTGVEKLFF.

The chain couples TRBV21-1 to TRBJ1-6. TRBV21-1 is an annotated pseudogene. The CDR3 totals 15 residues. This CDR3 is CASRLTRPPNSPLHF. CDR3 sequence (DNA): TGTGCCAGCAGACTTACGAGACCCCCTAATTCACCCCTCCACTTT.

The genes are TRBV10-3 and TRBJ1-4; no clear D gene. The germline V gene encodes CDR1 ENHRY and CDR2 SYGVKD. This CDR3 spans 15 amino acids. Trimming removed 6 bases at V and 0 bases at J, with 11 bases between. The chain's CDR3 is CAIRAGPATNEKLFF. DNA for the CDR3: TGTGCCATCAGAGCTGGCCCAGCAACTAATGAAAAACTGTTTTTT.

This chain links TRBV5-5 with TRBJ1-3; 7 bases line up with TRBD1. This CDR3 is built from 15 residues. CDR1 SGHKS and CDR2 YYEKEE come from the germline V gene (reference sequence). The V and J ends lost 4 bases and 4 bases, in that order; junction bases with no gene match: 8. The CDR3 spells CASSLWTGSGNTIYF. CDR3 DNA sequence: TGTGCCAGCAGCCTGTGGACAGGATCAGGAAACACCATATATTTT.

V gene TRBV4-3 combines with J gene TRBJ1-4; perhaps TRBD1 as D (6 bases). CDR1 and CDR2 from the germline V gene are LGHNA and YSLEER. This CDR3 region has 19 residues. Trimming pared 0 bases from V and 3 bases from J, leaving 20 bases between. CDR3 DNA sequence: TGCGCCAGCAGCCAAGATGGGGGCGGTGGGAGGGGAGCTAATGAAAAACTGTTTTTT. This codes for CASSQDGGGGRGANEKLFF.

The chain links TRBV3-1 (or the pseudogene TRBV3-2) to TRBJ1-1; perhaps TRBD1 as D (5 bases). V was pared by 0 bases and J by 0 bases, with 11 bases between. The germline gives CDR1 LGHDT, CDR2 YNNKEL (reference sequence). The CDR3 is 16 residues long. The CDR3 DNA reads TGTGCCAGCAGCCAAGATAAGGGGAGCATGAACACTGAAGCTTTCTTT. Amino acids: CASSQDKGSMNTEAFF.

CDR3 sequence: CASTPDRVNTEAFF. As DNA, the CDR3 is TGTGCCAGCACCCCCGACAGAGTGAACACTGAAGCTTTCTTT. The V and J genes are TRBV5-4 and TRBJ1-1, with a weak D call TRBD1 (5 bases). Trimming took off 6 bases at V and 0 bases at J, with 12 bases between the two ends. The germline V gene has CDR1 SGHNT and CDR2 YYREEE (reference sequence). This CDR3 contains 14 residues. The entire variable domain, with the rest obtained from reference TRBV5-4 and TRBJ1-1, is as follows: ETGVTQSPTHLIKTRGQQVTLRCSSQSGHNTVSWYQQALGQGPQFIFQYYREEENGRGNFPPRFSGLQFPNYSSELNVNALELDDSALYLCASTPDRVNTEAFFGQGTRLTVV.

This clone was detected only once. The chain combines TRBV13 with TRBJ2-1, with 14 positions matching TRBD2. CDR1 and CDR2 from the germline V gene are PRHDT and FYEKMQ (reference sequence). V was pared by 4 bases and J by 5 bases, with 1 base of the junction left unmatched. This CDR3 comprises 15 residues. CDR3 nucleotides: TGTGCCAGCAGCTGGGGACTAGCGGGGGACAATGAGCAGTTCTTC. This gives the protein CASSWGLAGDNEQFF.

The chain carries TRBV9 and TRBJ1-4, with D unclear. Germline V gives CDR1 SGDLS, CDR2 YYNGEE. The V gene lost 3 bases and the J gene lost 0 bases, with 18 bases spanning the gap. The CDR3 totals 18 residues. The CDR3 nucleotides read TGTGCCAGCAGCGAGTCCTCCCCGGGTCTCGCAACTAATGAAAAACTGTTTTTT. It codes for CASSESSPGLATNEKLFF.

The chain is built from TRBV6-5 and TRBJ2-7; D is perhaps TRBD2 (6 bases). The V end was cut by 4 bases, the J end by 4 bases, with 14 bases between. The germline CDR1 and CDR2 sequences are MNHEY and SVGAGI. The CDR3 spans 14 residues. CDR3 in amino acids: CASSSIDAGYEQYF. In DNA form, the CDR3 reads TGTGCCAGCAGTTCTATAGACGCGGGATACGAGCAGTACTTC.

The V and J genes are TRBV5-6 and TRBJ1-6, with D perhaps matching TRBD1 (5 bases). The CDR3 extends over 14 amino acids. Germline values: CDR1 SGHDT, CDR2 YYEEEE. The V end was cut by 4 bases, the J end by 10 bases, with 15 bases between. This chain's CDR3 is CASSGFQDSSPLHF. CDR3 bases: TGTGCCAGCAGCGGGTTCCAAGACAGCTCACCCCTCCACTTT.